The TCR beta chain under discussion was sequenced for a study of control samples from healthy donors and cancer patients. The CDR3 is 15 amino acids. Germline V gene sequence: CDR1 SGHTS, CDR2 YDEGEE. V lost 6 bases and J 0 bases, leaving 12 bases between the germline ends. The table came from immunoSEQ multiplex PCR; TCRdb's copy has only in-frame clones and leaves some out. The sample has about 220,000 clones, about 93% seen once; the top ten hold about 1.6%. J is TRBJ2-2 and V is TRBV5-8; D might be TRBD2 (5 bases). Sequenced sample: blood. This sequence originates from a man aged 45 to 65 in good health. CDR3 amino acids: CASTVSGANTGELFF. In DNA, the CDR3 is TGTGCCAGCACCGTATCCGGGGCGAACACCGGGGAGCTGTTTTTT.